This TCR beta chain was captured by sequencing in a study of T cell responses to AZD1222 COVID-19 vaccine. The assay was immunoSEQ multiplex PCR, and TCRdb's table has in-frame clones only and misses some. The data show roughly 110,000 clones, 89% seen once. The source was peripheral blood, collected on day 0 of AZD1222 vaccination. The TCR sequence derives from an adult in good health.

Here the CDR3 DNA reads TGTGCCAGCAGCCCCACGGGGACTCAAGAGACCCAGTACTTC. This encodes CASSPTGTQETQYF. The chain recombines TRBV6-2 or TRBV6-3 with TRBJ2-5, with a tentative D call TRBD2 (6 bases). The CDR3 totals 14 residues. The V and J ends lost 6 bases and 2 bases respectively, with 13 bases between them. Germline CDR1 reads MNHEY; CDR2 reads SVGEGT.